This note documents a single T cell receptor beta chain sequence. The source of the sample is a study of blood T cell repertoires in COVID-19. Trimming shortened V by 2 bases and J by 7 bases, and 23 bases separated the two germline ends. The CDR3 consists of 18 residues. Germline V gene lookup returns CDR1 ENHRY and CDR2 SYGVKD. Measured with immunoSEQ multiplex PCR; TCRdb has only the in-frame clones, and not every one. The table records about 120,000 clones, over 75% of them present only once. This receptor was obtained from a human donor with active COVID-19. The donor label of this sample is uncertain. This sequence joins TRBV10-3 and TRBJ1-4; D gene ambiguous. What was sequenced was peripheral blood. In nucleotides, the CDR3 is TGTGCCATCAGTGAGGCCCAAGAATCGCGTTGGTATGCTGAAAAACTGTTTTTT. It is translated as CAISEAQESRWYAEKLFF.